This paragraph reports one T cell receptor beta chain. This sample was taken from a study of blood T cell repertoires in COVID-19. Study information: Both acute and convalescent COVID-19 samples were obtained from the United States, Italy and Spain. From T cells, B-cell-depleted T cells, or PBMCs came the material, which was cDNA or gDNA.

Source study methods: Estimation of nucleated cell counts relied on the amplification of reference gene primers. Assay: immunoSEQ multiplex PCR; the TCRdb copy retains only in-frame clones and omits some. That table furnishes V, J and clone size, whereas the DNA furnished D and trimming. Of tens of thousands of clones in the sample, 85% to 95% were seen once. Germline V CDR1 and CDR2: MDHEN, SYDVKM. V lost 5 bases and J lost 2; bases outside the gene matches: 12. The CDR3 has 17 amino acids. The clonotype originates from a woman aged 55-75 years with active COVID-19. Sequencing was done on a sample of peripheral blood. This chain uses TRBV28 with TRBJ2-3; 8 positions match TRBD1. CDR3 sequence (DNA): TGTGCCAGCAGTCCCCAAGGACAGGGAGTCACCACAGATACGCAGTATTTT. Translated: CASSPQGQGVTTDTQYF.